The rows below give T cell receptor beta chains drawn from one sample of a study of blood T cell repertoires in COVID-19. Only in-frame clones appear in the TCRdb table, and some are missing; sequencing was by immunoSEQ multiplex PCR. This table holds approximately 290,000 clones, roughly 90% found once. The source material was peripheral blood. The receptors were sampled from a man aged 25 to 40 with acute or convalescent COVID-19. Both conserved end residues are part of each CDR3. Fields, in order: CDR3 protein, J gene, V gene.

cdr3_aa: CASSRTSDSYNEQFF; j_call: TRBJ2-1; v_call: TRBV5-1
cdr3_aa: CASSSPGRATYNEQFF; j_call: TRBJ2-1; v_call: TRBV4-1
cdr3_aa: CASSPQGTGGGYEKLFF; j_call: TRBJ1-4; v_call: TRBV9
cdr3_aa: CASSSRKTSGNNEQFF; j_call: TRBJ2-1; v_call: TRBV9
cdr3_aa: CASSQDQAGAFYGYTF; j_call: TRBJ1-2; v_call: TRBV4-1
cdr3_aa: CASSSVAGTGHSPLHF; j_call: TRBJ1-6; v_call: TRBV5-4
cdr3_aa: CASSVEGQGTGTQYF; j_call: TRBJ2-3; v_call: TRBV9
cdr3_aa: CASSAASGKFYEQYF; j_call: TRBJ2-7; v_call: TRBV18
cdr3_aa: CASSLSGAGEKLFF; j_call: TRBJ1-4; v_call: TRBV6-6
cdr3_aa: CASSFPGANTEAFF; j_call: TRBJ1-1; v_call: TRBV6-5
cdr3_aa: CASSLSTGNTEAFF; j_call: TRBJ1-1; v_call: TRBV7-3
cdr3_aa: CASSSSLPTEQYF; j_call: TRBJ2-7; v_call: TRBV12-3/TRBV12-4
cdr3_aa: CASRGQGNYGYTF; j_call: TRBJ1-2; v_call: TRBV6-4
cdr3_aa: CASSRLVYTEAFF; j_call: TRBJ1-1; v_call: TRBV6-5